The 23 T cell receptor beta chains presented below share a single source sample, sequenced in a study of graft-versus-host responses after intestinal transplantation. Sequencing used immunoSEQ multiplex PCR; TCRdb keeps in-frame clones, though not all of them. Of 90,000 to 150,000 clones in the sample, 85% to 95% were seen once. Their antigens remain unidentified. This specimen was unstimulated CD8+ T cells sorted from spleen or lymph node cells, taken before intestinal transplant. The receptors stem from a human donor who received an intestinal transplant.

V and J are TRBV18 and TRBJ2-5; the D gene is possibly TRBD1 (6 bases). This CDR3 has 19 amino acids. V lost 3 bases to trimming and J lost 0 bases, with 23 bases between them. In germline, CDR1 is KGHSH, CDR2 LQKENI. Written as DNA, the CDR3 is TGTGCCAGCTCACCTAGGGACAAAAACAGCATGGGGCACCAAGAGACCCAGTACTTC. It translates to CASSPRDKNSMGHQETQYF.

The V and J genes are TRBV9 and TRBJ2-1; D uncertain. The germline V gene has CDR1 SGDLS and CDR2 YYNGEE. Trimming pared 4 bases from V and 6 bases from J, leaving 17 bases between. The CDR3 has 15 residues. CDR3 nucleotide sequence: TGTGCCAGCAGCCCCGACTCCCTACGGATCAATGAGCAGTTCTTC. It yields the protein CASSPDSLRINEQFF.

V gene TRBV27 combines with J gene TRBJ2-5; no clear D gene. The J call may be faulty, since TRBJ2-7 better matches the DNA end. The length of the CDR3 is 14 residues. Germline CDR1 reads MNHEY; CDR2 reads SMNVEV (reference sequence). The CDR3 reads CASSPLLASDEQYF. CDR3 nucleotides: TGTGCCAGCAGTCCCCTTTTGGCGAGCGACGAGCAGTACTTC.

This chain joins TRBV28 and TRBJ1-5; D gene uncertain. The CDR3 runs 20 residues. Per germline, CDR1 MDHEN and CDR2 SYDVKM. V lost 6 bases, J lost 0 bases, and 27 bases lay in between. The CDR3 sequence is CASSRNEHRISIHSNQPQHF. The CDR3 nucleotides are TGTGCCAGCAGCCGAAACGAGCATAGGATATCTATACATAGCAATCAGCCCCAGCATTTT.

The table lists this clone with a count of one. This chain uses TRBV15 with TRBJ2-5; 11 positions agree with TRBD2. After removal of 1 base from V and 2 bases from J, the junction contained 0 bases not matched to a gene. CDR3 length equals 15 residues. Germline assignment: CDR1 LNHNV and CDR2 YYDKDF (reference sequence). For the CDR3, the DNA is TGTGCCACCAGCAGAGGACTAGCGGGGCAAGAGACCCAGTACTTC. Its translation: CATSRGLAGQETQYF.

J is TRBJ2-5 and V is TRBV6-1, with D perhaps given as TRBD1 or TRBD2 (5 bases each). The CDR3 extends over 14 amino acids. The germline V and J ends were trimmed by 3 bases and 5 bases, with 13 bases remaining between them. Germline values: CDR1 MNHNS, CDR2 SASEGT. CDR3 in amino acids: CASSDLGDWETQYF. The DNA of the CDR3 is TGTGCCAGCAGTGACCTGGGGGATTGGGAGACCCAGTACTTC.

This clone was seen only once. This sequence joins TRBV6-1 and TRBJ2-1; D unclear. The CDR3 has 15 residues. V lost 2 bases to trimming and J lost 2 bases, with 10 bases between them. Germline V gives CDR1 MNHNS, CDR2 SASEGT. CDR3 sequence reads: CASSEIVRPYNEQFF. Written as DNA, the CDR3 is TGTGCCAGCAGTGAAATCGTACGCCCCTACAATGAGCAGTTCTTC.

The V call is TRBV7-2, the J call TRBJ2-3; the match to TRBD1 covers 8 bases. CDR1 SGHTA and CDR2 FQGNSA come from the germline V gene. V shed 3 bases, J shed 2 bases, and the junction held 4 bases outside the gene matches. The CDR3 runs 15 residues. The CDR3 here is CASSFWTGITDTQYF. Written as DNA, the CDR3 is TGTGCCAGCAGCTTTTGGACAGGGATCACAGATACGCAGTATTTT.

This rearrangement joins TRBV4-1 to TRBJ1-4; D is unclear. CDR3 length equals 13 residues. Germline V lookup: CDR1 MGHRA, CDR2 YSYEKL. V lost 6 bases and J 11 bases, leaving 16 bases between the germline ends. As DNA, the CDR3 is TGCGCCAGCAGTCGACCATCCGTTGGGAAACTGTTTTTT. Protein product: CASSRPSVGKLFF.

This chain links TRBV5-1 with TRBJ1-1; D is uncertain. The germline gives CDR1 SGHRS, CDR2 YFSETQ. The CDR3 length is 15 residues. V lost 1 base and J 0 bases, leaving 10 bases between the germline ends. The CDR3 DNA is TGCGCCAGCAGCTTGTTCCCAGAAATGAACACTGAAGCTTTCTTT. This codes for CASSLFPEMNTEAFF.

In this sample, this clone turned up once. CDR3 nucleotides: TGCAGCGCCGACGAAGAGAATAGCCGAAGAGAGACCCAGTACTTC. Protein sequence: CSADEENSRRETQYF. V gene TRBV29-1 combines with J gene TRBJ2-5; no clear D. The CDR3 sequence is 15 residues long. V lost 7 bases and J lost 4, with 22 bases in between. Germline V gene lookup returns CDR1 SQVTM and CDR2 ANQGSEA.

The chain combines TRBV10-3 with TRBJ2-5, with D hard to call. Trimming cost V 2 bases and J 4 bases, with 2 bases left between them. The CDR3 totals 11 residues. In germline, CDR1 is ENHRY, CDR2 SYGVKD. The CDR3 region has the DNA TGTGCCATCAGTGAGGGAGAGACCCAGTACTTC. Its translation is CAISEGETQYF.

The chain recombines TRBV19 with TRBJ1-5; no clear D. Germline lookup yields CDR1 LNHDA and CDR2 SQIVND (reference sequence). The V end lost 6 bases, the J end lost 0 bases, and 9 bases lay between the germline ends. The CDR3 loop spans 14 amino acids. In DNA form, the CDR3 reads TGTGCCAGTAGATCCGGTTATAGCAATCAGCCCCAGCATTTT. It codes for CASRSGYSNQPQHF.

The chain joins TRBV5-1 to TRBJ2-1; D is undetermined. The CDR3 is 12 amino acids. CDR1 and CDR2 (germline): SGHRS, YFSETQ. V lost 6 bases to trimming and J lost 8 bases, with 12 bases between them. CDR3: CASTRLDDEQFF. CDR3 sequence (DNA): TGCGCCAGCACTCGGCTAGACGATGAGCAGTTCTTC.

The chain is built from TRBV6-5 and TRBJ1-1; a weak D match, TRBD1 (6 bases). Trimming pared 2 bases from V and 4 bases from J, leaving 11 bases between. The CDR3 spans 14 residues. Per the germline V gene, CDR1 is MNHEY and CDR2 is SVGAGI. The CDR3 region is CASSYAGDFTEAFF. DNA for the CDR3: TGTGCCAGCAGTTACGCAGGGGATTTCACTGAAGCTTTCTTT.

The V call is TRBV5-4, the J call TRBJ1-2; D perhaps matches TRBD1 (5 bases). The V gene's germline CDR1 is SGHNT and CDR2 YYREEE (reference sequence). The CDR3 covers 15 residues. V lost 2 bases and J 3 bases, leaving 14 bases between the germline ends. CDR3 protein: CASSLGESSYYGYTF. The DNA of the CDR3 is TGTGCCAGCAGCTTAGGGGAGTCCAGTTACTATGGCTACACCTTC.

The rearrangement uses TRBV6-5 and TRBJ1-4; 10 nucleotides match TRBD1. Trimming took 4 bases from V and 0 from J; bases not matched to a gene: 2. From germline, CDR1 is MNHEY and CDR2 SVGAGI. The CDR3 contains 16 residues. The CDR3 DNA reads TGTGCCAGCAGTTCCGGACAGGGGGCAACTAATGAAAAACTGTTTTTT. It translates to CASSSGQGATNEKLFF.

This chain connects TRBV7-9 to TRBJ2-7, with 8 bases aligning to TRBD2. V gave up 4 bases and J gave up 4 bases; unmatched junction bases: 9. Germline values: CDR1 SEHNR, CDR2 FQNEAQ (reference sequence). This CDR3 contains 15 residues. The CDR3 DNA is TGTGCCAGCAGCTCCGCCGGGACTAGGGAATACGAGCAGTACTTC. As protein: CASSSAGTREYEQYF.

The rearrangement joins TRBV9 to TRBJ1-5, with a weak D call TRBD1 (5 bases). The ends were cut back, 3 bases at V and 2 bases at J, with 12 bases in the middle. Germline lookup yields CDR1 SGDLS and CDR2 YYNGEE. The CDR3 covers 15 residues. CDR3 in amino acids: CASSAGIGGNQPQHF. The DNA of the CDR3 is TGTGCCAGCAGCGCAGGGATAGGGGGCAATCAGCCCCAGCATTTT.

The genes are TRBV7-8 and TRBJ2-7; 7 nucleotides agree with TRBD2. The CDR3 sequence is 15 residues long. Germline CDR1 SGHVS, CDR2 FQNEAQ. The ends lost 5 bases at V and 3 bases at J; junction bases unmatched: 10. CDR3: CASSHPPGGNYEQYF. The CDR3 DNA reads as TGTGCCAGCAGCCATCCACCGGGGGGAAACTACGAGCAGTACTTC.

The rearrangement joins TRBV4-2 to TRBJ1-2; unclear D gene. Germline assignment: CDR1 LGHNA and CDR2 YNFKEQ. The V end was cut by 4 bases, the J end by 2 bases, with 8 bases between. This CDR3 has 13 amino acids. Here the CDR3 DNA reads TGTGCCAGCAGCCCCTATTCGAACTATGGCTACACCTTC. Its protein product is CASSPYSNYGYTF.

This clone has a handful of counts. The genes are TRBV14 and TRBJ2-7, with D possibly TRBD1 on 5 matching bases. Germline-derived CDR1 and CDR2 are SGHDN and FVKESK. Trimming shortened V by 4 bases and J by 3 bases, and 10 bases separated the two germline ends. The CDR3 length is 13 residues. CDR3 in amino acids: CASSLARVYEQYF. CDR3 nucleotides: TGTGCCAGCAGCCTGGCCAGGGTCTACGAGCAGTACTTC.

J is TRBJ1-1 and V is TRBV10-3; 7 bases fit TRBD1. CDR1 is ENHRY and CDR2 is SYGVKD in the germline V gene. Trimming at V came to 10 bases and at J to 1 base, leaving 3 bases not matched to a gene. The CDR3 has 12 amino acids. Here the CDR3 reads CATRTGNTEAFF. As DNA, the CDR3 is TGTGCCACACGGACAGGGAACACTGAAGCTTTCTTT.